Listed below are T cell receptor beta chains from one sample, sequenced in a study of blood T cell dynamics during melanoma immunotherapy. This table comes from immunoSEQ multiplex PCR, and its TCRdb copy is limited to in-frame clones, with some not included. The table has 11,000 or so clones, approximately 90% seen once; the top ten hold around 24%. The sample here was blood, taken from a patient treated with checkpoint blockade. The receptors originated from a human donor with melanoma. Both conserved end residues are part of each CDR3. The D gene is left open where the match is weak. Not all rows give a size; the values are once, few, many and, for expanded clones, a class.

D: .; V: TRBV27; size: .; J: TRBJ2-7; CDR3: CASRPEPSYEQYF; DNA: TGTGCCAGCCGCCCGGAGCCCTCCTACGAGCAGTACTTC
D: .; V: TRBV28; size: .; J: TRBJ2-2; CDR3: CASTPWGPKDTGELFF; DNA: TGTGCCAGCACCCCTTGGGGCCCGAAGGACACCGGGGAGCTGTTTTTT
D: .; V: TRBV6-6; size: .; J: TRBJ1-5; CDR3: CASSLLPGDQPQHF; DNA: TGTGCCAGCAGTCTCCTCCCCGGGGATCAGCCCCAGCATTTT
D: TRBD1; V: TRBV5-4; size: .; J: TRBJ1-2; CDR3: CASSPTAPGQGSGGGYTF; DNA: TGTGCCAGCAGCCCTACGGCCCCGGGACAGGGATCAGGGGGTGGCTACACCTTC
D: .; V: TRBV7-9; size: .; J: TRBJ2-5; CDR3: CASSPRGTAGVTQYF; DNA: TGTGCCAGCAGCCCGAGGGGGACGGCGGGGGTGACCCAGTACTTC
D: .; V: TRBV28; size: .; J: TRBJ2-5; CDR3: CASRLLGETQYF; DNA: TGTGCCAGCAGGCTCTTGGGGGAGACCCAGTACTTC
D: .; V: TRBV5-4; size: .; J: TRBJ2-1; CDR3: CASSPGKSGYNEQFF; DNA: TGTGCCAGCAGCCCCGGGAAGAGCGGCTACAATGAGCAGTTCTTC
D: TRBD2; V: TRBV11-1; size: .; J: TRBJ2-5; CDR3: CASSREEGTQYF; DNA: TGTGCCAGCAGCCGGGAGGAGGGGACCCAGTACTTC
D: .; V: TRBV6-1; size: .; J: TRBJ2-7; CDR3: CASSGLISYEQYF; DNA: TGTGCCAGCAGCGGACTGATTTCCTACGAGCAGTACTTC
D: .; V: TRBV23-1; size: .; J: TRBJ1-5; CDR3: CASSPGGYSNQPQHF; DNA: TGCGCCAGCAGTCCCGGGGGGTATAGCAATCAGCCCCAGCATTTT
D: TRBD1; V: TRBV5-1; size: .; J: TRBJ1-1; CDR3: CASSSQGDTEAFF; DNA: TGCGCCAGCAGCTCACAGGGGGACACTGAAGCTTTCTTT
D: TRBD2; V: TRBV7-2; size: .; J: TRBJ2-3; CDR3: CASSSPGGGDTQYF; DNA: TGTGCCAGCAGCTCCCCCGGGGGGGGAGATACGCAGTATTTT
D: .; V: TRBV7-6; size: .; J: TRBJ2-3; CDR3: CASSLGPPTHTDTQYF; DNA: TGTGCCAGCAGCTTAGGCCCCCCTACACACACAGATACGCAGTATTTT
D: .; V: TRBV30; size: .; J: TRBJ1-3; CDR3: CAADRTSGNTIYF; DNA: TGTGCCGCTGACAGAACCTCTGGAAACACCATATATTTT
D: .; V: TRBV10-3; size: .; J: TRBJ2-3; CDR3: CAITPGLGGTDTQYF; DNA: TGTGCCATCACCCCGGGGCTAGGGGGCACAGATACGCAGTATTTT
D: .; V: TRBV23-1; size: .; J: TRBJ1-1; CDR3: CASTLYRAEAFF; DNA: TGCGCCAGCACATTGTATCGGGCTGAAGCTTTCTTT
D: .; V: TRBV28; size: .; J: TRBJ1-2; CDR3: CASSQSSDGYTF; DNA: TGTGCCAGCAGCCAGAGCAGCGACGGCTACACCTTC
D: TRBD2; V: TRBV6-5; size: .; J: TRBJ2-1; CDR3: CASSSRTSGKNEQFF; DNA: TGTGCCAGCAGTTCCCGGACTAGCGGGAAGAATGAGCAGTTCTTC
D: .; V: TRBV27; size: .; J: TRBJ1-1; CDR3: CASSPAGRNTEAFF; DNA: TGTGCCAGCAGCCCAGCCGGGAGAAACACTGAAGCTTTCTTT
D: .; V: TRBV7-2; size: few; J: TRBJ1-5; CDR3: CASSLWTSRDQPQHF; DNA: TGTGCCAGCAGCTTATGGACCTCTAGGGATCAGCCCCAGCATTTT
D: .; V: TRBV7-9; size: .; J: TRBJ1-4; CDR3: CASSLGETTNEKLFF; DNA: TGTGCCAGCAGCTTAGGGGAAACAACTAATGAAAAACTGTTTTTT
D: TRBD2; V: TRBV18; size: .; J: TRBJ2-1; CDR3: CASTHGSGGNEQFF; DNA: TGTGCCAGCACTCACGGGTCGGGGGGGAATGAGCAGTTCTTC
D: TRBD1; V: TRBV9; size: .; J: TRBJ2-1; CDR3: CASSVGDRRYNEQFF; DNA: TGTGCCAGCAGCGTAGGGGACAGGCGCTACAATGAGCAGTTCTTC
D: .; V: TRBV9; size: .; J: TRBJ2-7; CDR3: CASSVGGTLYEQYF; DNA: TGTGCCAGCAGCGTAGGCGGGACCCTCTACGAGCAGTACTTC
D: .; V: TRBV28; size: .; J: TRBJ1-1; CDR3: CASVRGNMNTEAFF; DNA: TGTGCCAGCGTTCGGGGCAACATGAACACTGAAGCTTTCTTT
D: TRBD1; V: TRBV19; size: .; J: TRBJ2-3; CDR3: CASSREGQGPQYF; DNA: TGTGCCAGTAGTAGGGAGGGACAGGGGCCGCAGTATTTT
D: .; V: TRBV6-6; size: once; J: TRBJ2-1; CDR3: CASSYGPPSEQFF; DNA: TGTGCCAGCAGTTACGGGCCCCCCAGTGAGCAGTTCTTC
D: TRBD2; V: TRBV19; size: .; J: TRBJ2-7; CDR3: CASSIEAGVGYEQYF; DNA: TGTGCCAGTAGTATTGAAGCGGGAGTGGGCTACGAGCAGTACTTC
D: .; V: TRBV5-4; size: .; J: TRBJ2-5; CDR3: CASSLRGSETQYF; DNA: TGTGCCAGCAGCTTGCGGGGCAGCGAGACCCAGTACTTC
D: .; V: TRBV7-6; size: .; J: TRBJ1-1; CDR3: CASSVGTWGTEAFF; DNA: TGTGCCAGCAGCGTCGGGACCTGGGGCACTGAAGCTTTCTTT
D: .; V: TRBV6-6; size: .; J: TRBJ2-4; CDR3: CASNIAKNIQYF; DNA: TGTGCCAGCAACATAGCCAAAAACATTCAGTACTTC
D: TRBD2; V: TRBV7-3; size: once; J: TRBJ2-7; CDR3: CASSLGPSGSGYEQYF; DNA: TGTGCCAGCAGCTTAGGACCTAGCGGGAGTGGGTACGAGCAGTACTTC
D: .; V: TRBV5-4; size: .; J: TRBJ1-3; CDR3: CASSLGHSTGNTIYF; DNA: TGTGCCAGCAGCTTAGGCCATTCGACTGGAAACACCATATATTTT
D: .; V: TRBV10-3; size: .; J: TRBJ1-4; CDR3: CAISEGRPDATNEKLFF; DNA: TGTGCCATCAGTGAAGGCAGGCCCGACGCAACTAATGAAAAACTGTTTTTT
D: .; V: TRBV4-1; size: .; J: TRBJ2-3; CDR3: CASTSEDTQYF; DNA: TGCGCCAGCACATCTGAGGATACGCAGTATTTT
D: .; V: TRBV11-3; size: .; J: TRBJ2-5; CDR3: CASSSGIQETQYF; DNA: TGTGCCAGCAGCTCCGGGATTCAAGAGACCCAGTACTTC
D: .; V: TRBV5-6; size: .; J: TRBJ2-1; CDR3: CASSLDGHNEQFF; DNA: TGTGCCAGCAGCTTGGACGGCCACAATGAGCAGTTCTTC
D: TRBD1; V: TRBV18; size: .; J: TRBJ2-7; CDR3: CASSRDRGVYEQYF; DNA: TGTGCCAGCTCACGGGACAGGGGCGTCTACGAGCAGTACTTC
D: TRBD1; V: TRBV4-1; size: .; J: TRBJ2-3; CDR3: CASSPDRGVSDTQYF; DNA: TGCGCCAGCAGCCCGGACAGGGGGGTTTCAGATACGCAGTATTTT
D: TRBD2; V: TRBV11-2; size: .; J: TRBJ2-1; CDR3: CASSTGTSPNEQFF; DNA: TGTGCCAGCAGCACCGGGACTAGCCCCAATGAGCAGTTCTTC
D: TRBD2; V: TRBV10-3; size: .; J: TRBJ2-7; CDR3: CAISGVAGGFEQYF; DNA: TGTGCCATCAGTGGGGTAGCGGGAGGGTTTGAGCAGTACTTC
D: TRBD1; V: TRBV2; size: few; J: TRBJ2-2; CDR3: CATQGVAGELFF; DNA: TGTGCCACCCAGGGGGTGGCCGGGGAGCTGTTTTTT
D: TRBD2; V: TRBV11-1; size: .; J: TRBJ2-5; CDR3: CASSPRLAGGETQYF; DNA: TGTGCCAGCAGCCCCAGACTAGCGGGCGGGGAGACCCAGTACTTC
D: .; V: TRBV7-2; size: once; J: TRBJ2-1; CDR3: CASRRVGENEQFF; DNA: TGTGCCAGCAGACGGGTCGGGGAGAATGAGCAGTTCTTC
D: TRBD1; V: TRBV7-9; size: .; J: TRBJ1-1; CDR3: CASSQGGARTEAFF; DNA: TGTGCCAGCAGCCAGGGGGGTGCCCGAACTGAAGCTTTCTTT
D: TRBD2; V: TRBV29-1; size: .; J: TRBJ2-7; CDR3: CGGLGRAAEQYF; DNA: TGCGGCGGGCTGGGGAGGGCCGCGGAGCAGTACTTC